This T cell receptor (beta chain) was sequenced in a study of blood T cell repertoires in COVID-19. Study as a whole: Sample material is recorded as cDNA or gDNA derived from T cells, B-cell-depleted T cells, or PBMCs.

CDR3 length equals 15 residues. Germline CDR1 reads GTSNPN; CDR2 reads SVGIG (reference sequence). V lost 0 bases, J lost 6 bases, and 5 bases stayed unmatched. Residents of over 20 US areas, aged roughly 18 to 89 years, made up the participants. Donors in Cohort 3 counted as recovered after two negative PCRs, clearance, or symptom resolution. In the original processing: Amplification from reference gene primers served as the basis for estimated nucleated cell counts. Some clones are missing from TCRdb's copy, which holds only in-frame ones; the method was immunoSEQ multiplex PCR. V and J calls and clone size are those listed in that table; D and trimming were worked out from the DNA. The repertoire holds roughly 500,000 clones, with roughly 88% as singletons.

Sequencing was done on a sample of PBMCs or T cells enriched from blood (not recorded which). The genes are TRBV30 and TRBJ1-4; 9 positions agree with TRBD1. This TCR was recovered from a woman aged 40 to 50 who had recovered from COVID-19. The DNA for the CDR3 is TGTGCCTGGAGTGTAGGGACAGGGACCCATGAAAAACTGTTTTTT. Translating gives CAWSVGTGTHEKLFF.